These 5 T cell receptor beta chains share one sample of origin, sequenced in a study of preoperative IRX-2 immunotherapy in early breast cancer. Assay used: immunoSEQ multiplex PCR; TCRdb lists only in-frame clones, some missing. The table has approximately 96,000 clones, 86% seen once. Specified treatment: preoperative locoregional IRX-2 cytokine immunotherapy. Sequenced here: tumor tissue, sampled after IRX-2 immunotherapy. The receptors derive from a human donor with breast cancer.

This chain uses TRBV19 with TRBJ2-7; 14 nucleotides align to TRBD2. The CDR3 has 15 amino acids. Looked up from germline, CDR1 is LNHDA and CDR2 is SQIVND (reference sequence). The V and J ends lost 6 bases and 3 bases, in that order; junction bases with no gene match: 4. DNA for the CDR3: TGTGCCAGTAGGGGGACTAGCGGGAGTTACTACGAGCAGTACTTC. Its protein is CASRGTSGSYYEQYF.

The chain couples TRBV19 to TRBJ2-6, with D possibly TRBD2 on 6 matching bases. Trimming left V 5 bases short and J 3 bases short, with 20 bases between. The CDR3 length is 18 residues. Germline lookup yields CDR1 LNHDA and CDR2 SQIVND (reference sequence). CDR3: CASSYPPGVKLGANVLTF. In nucleotides, the CDR3 is TGTGCCAGTAGTTACCCCCCGGGGGTCAAGCTTGGGGCCAACGTCCTGACTTTC.

The V gene is TRBV18, the J gene TRBJ1-1; D gene unclear. The CDR3 extends over 13 amino acids. Germline CDR1 reads KGHSH; CDR2 reads LQKENI. V was clipped by 2 bases and J by 3 bases, with 7 bases between them. The CDR3 region is CASSPDAYTEAFF. The CDR3 nucleotides are TGTGCCAGCTCACCAGACGCTTACACTGAAGCTTTCTTT.

The chain uses TRBV5-1 and TRBJ1-4, with 11 nucleotides matching TRBD1. Per germline, CDR1 SGHRS and CDR2 YFSETQ. Trimming cost V 4 bases and J 8 bases; bases outside gene matches: 10. This CDR3 comprises 16 residues. The CDR3 bases are TGCGCCAGCAGCGTGGACAGGGGGCCGATGCACGAAAAACTGTTTTTT. The encoded protein is CASSVDRGPMHEKLFF. The full variable domain, rest sourced from reference TRBV5-1 and TRBJ1-4, is KAGVTQTPRYLIKTRGQQVTLSCSPISGHRSVSWYQQTPGQGLQFLFEYFSETQRNKGNFPGRFSGRQFSNSRSEMNVSTLELGDSALYLCASSVDRGPMHEKLFFGSGTQLSVL.

The chain joins TRBV28 to TRBJ1-1; no definite D call. CDR3 size: 18 residues. Germline CDR1 reads MDHEN; CDR2 reads SYDVKM. V lost 5 bases to trimming and J lost 5 bases, with 27 bases between them. This CDR3 is CASSLPPWPSPISTEAFF. CDR3 bases: TGTGCCAGCAGTCTCCCACCATGGCCGTCCCCCATAAGTACTGAAGCTTTCTTT.